This TCR beta chain is drawn from a study of cytotoxic CD8 clonotypes in ibrutinib-treated CLL. This clone has more than one count but fewer than ten. Sequencing was performed with immunoSEQ multiplex PCR; in TCRdb, only in-frame clones are kept and a portion is missing. The table has hundreds of thousands of clones, about 61% seen once; the top ten hold around 6.6%. Germline V lookup: CDR1 SGHDT, CDR2 YYEEEE. V was pared by 0 bases and J by 4 bases, with 5 bases between. This CDR3 has 13 residues. The sequencing used PBMCs, collected after 36 months of ibrutinib treatment. The rearrangement uses TRBV5-6 and TRBJ2-1; no firm D call. The TCR was taken from a human donor with chronic lymphocytic leukemia. This CDR3 is CASSLGQYNEQFF. CDR3 in DNA: TGTGCCAGCAGCTTGGGTCAGTACAATGAGCAGTTCTTC.